The 28 T cell receptor beta chains below were found in one sample sequenced in a study of glioma-infiltrating T cells after dendritic cell vaccination. Libraries were prepared by immunoSEQ multiplex PCR; TCRdb keeps only in-frame clonotypes and omits some of them. The data contain tens of thousands of clones, 80% to 90% of them singletons. As to time point: after dendritic cell vaccination, including at tumor progression/relapse. The specimen was blood, collected after dendritic cell vaccination. The source is a human donor with glioblastoma.

V and J are TRBV5-1 and TRBJ2-1; TRBD1 matches at 7 bases. The CDR3 has 17 residues. CDR1 is SGHRS, CDR2 YFSETQ, per germline. V shed 3 bases, J shed 0 bases, and the junction held 9 bases outside the gene matches. The CDR3 bases are TGCGCCAGCAGCTCTAAACCAGGGGGTATCTCCTACAATGAGCAGTTCTTC. Translated: CASSSKPGGISYNEQFF.

This clone was recorded once. The rearrangement links TRBV27 to TRBJ2-5; possible D gene TRBD1, 6 bases. CDR3 length: 12 residues. Germline lookup yields CDR1 MNHEY and CDR2 SMNVEV (reference sequence). Deletions cut 3 bases from V and 6 bases from J, with 8 bases between. The DNA of the CDR3 is TGTGCCAGCAGTTTCTGGGGGCAGACCCAGTACTTC. It encodes CASSFWGQTQYF.

V and J are TRBV14 and TRBJ2-1, with D perhaps TRBD2 (6 bases). The germline V gene has CDR1 SGHDN and CDR2 FVKESK. CDR3 size: 18 residues. Trimming pared 2 bases from V and 3 bases from J, leaving 20 bases between. The CDR3 nucleotides are TGTGCCAGCAGCCAATCCCCAGTACCCGGAGCGGGCTACAATGAGCAGTTCTTC. It encodes CASSQSPVPGAGYNEQFF.

The V and J genes are TRBV18 and TRBJ2-2, with 9 bases matching TRBD1. This CDR3 is 16 amino acids long. V gave up 3 bases and J gave up 6 bases; unmatched junction bases: 8. The germline V gene encodes CDR1 KGHSH and CDR2 LQKENI. The CDR3 loop reads CASSPLRQGDSGELFF. DNA of the CDR3: TGTGCCAGCTCACCCCTTCGACAGGGGGACTCCGGGGAGCTGTTTTTT.

The rearrangement joins TRBV5-6 to TRBJ1-1; possible D gene TRBD1, 5 bases. The CDR3 totals 13 residues. V gave up 1 base and J gave up 8 bases, with 12 bases separating them. Germline CDR1 and CDR2: SGHDT and YYEEEE. CDR3 amino acids: CASSLYSRVEAFF. CDR3 DNA: TGTGCCAGCAGCTTGTATTCCAGGGTGGAAGCTTTCTTT.

V gene TRBV29-1 combines with J gene TRBJ1-1; no clear D gene. The CDR3 sequence is 12 residues long. V lost 5 bases and J lost 0, with 7 bases in between. CDR1 and CDR2 from the germline V gene are SQVTM and ANQGSEA. The CDR3 region is CSVSDLNTEAFF. CDR3 DNA: TGCAGCGTTTCAGATTTGAACACTGAAGCTTTCTTT.

By share of the sample, this clone is medium-sized (0.01 to 0.1%). The V gene is TRBV6-1, the J gene TRBJ2-1; D perhaps matches TRBD2 (7 bases). The germline V gene has CDR1 MNHNS and CDR2 SASEGT. The V gene lost 7 bases and the J gene lost 9 bases, with 16 bases spanning the gap. The CDR3 is 13 amino acids. The CDR3 nucleotides read TGTGCCAGCACCCTGGGGGGGCAAAGTGAGCAGTTCTTC. Translation: CASTLGGQSEQFF.

The chain couples TRBV27 to TRBJ2-1, with TRBD1 as a possible D gene (5 bases). V lost 0 bases and J lost 7, with 19 bases in between. The germline V gene encodes CDR1 MNHEY and CDR2 SMNVEV (reference sequence). The CDR3 totals 17 residues. The CDR3 loop reads CASSLSQGRSGTNEQFF. The CDR3 nucleotides read TGTGCCAGCAGTTTATCGCAGGGTAGAAGTGGTACGAATGAGCAGTTCTTC.

The rearrangement uses TRBV5-1 and TRBJ2-1; D may be TRBD1 (5 bases). The germline gives CDR1 SGHRS, CDR2 YFSETQ. CDR3 length equals 15 residues. The ends were cut back, 5 bases at V and 0 bases at J, with 12 bases in the middle. CDR3 amino acids: CASSSTGSSYNEQFF. The CDR3 region has the DNA TGCGCCAGCAGTTCTACAGGAAGCTCCTACAATGAGCAGTTCTTC.

This chain joins TRBV28 and TRBJ2-7; weak D call: TRBD1 (6 bases). The CDR3 consists of 14 residues. The germline gives CDR1 MDHEN, CDR2 SYDVKM. The ends were cut back, 3 bases at V and 6 bases at J, with 15 bases in the middle. Here the CDR3 reads CASSFSDSLVEQYF. CDR3 DNA: TGTGCCAGCAGTTTTTCGGACAGTTTGGTCGAGCAGTACTTC.

This chain joins TRBV7-2 and TRBJ2-5; D remains unclear. Looked up from germline, CDR1 is SGHTA and CDR2 is FQGNSA. The CDR3 extends over 14 amino acids. The V gene lost 1 base and the J gene lost 1 base, with 7 bases spanning the gap. The CDR3 nucleotides read TGTGCCAGCAGCTTAGTTGACTTCCAAGAGACCCAGTACTTC. Its translation is CASSLVDFQETQYF.

This chain joins TRBV5-1 and TRBJ2-3, with TRBD2 matching 8 bases. CDR1 is SGHRS, CDR2 YFSETQ, per germline. CDR3 length: 15 amino acids. V was clipped by 6 bases and J by 2 bases; unmatched bases: 8. CDR3 DNA: TGCGCCAGCACCGGGGGGGCCTCCTCCACAGATACGCAGTATTTT. Encoded protein: CASTGGASSTDTQYF.

V is TRBV5-1 and J is TRBJ2-4, with 12 positions matching TRBD2. The V and J ends lost 4 bases and 8 bases, in that order; junction bases with no gene match: 13. The germline gives CDR1 SGHRS, CDR2 YFSETQ. This CDR3 spans 17 amino acids. CDR3 DNA: TGCGCCAGCAGCCTCTTACTAGCGGGGGGCCAGGGGGACATTCAGTACTTC. Translated, it gives CASSLLLAGGQGDIQYF. Based on the CDR3 plus reference TRBV5-1 and TRBJ2-4, the full variable domain is KAGVTQTPRYLIKTRGQQVTLSCSPISGHRSVSWYQQTPGQGLQFLFEYFSETQRNKGNFPGRFSGRQFSNSRSEMNVSTLELGDSALYLCASSLLLAGGQGDIQYFGAGTRLSVL.

This clone was found a few times. The same CDR3 also results from other DNA sequences found in this sample. The rearrangement uses TRBV6-1 and TRBJ1-5, with D hard to call. The length of the CDR3 is 14 residues. CDR1 is MNHNS, CDR2 SASEGT, per germline. Trimming took 2 bases from V and 4 from J, leaving 9 bases between them. The CDR3 nucleotides read TGTGCCAGCAGTGAATCAGGAGGTAATCAGCCCCAGCATTTT. This gives the protein CASSESGGNQPQHF.

The chain carries TRBV30 and TRBJ2-7; 7 bases align to TRBD1. This CDR3 is 14 amino acids long. CDR1 GTSNPN and CDR2 SVGIG come from the germline V gene (reference sequence). J gave up 3 bases and V 3 bases, and 8 bases lay outside the gene matches. CDR3 loop: CAWSPTDRFYEQYV. For the CDR3, the DNA is TGTGCCTGGAGCCCAACGGACAGGTTCTACGAGCAGTACGTC.

This chain connects TRBV7-8 to TRBJ2-7; no clear D gene. From germline, CDR1 is SGHVS and CDR2 FQNEAQ. V was pared by 1 base and J by 4 bases, with 8 bases between. This CDR3 has 13 residues. The CDR3 DNA reads TGTGCCAGCAGCTTAGACACCCTGTACGAGCAGTACTTC. It translates to CASSLDTLYEQYF. The entire variable domain, with the rest obtained from reference TRBV7-8 and TRBJ2-7, is as follows: GAGVSQSPRYKVAKRGQDVALRCDPISGHVSLFWYQQALGQGPEFLTYFQNEAQLDKSGLPSDRFFAERPEGSVSTLKIQRTQQEDSAVYLCASSLDTLYEQYFGPGTRLTVT.

The rearrangement links TRBV30 to TRBJ1-6; D perhaps matches TRBD1 (6 bases). This CDR3 region has 14 residues. Germline V gives CDR1 GTSNPN, CDR2 SVGIG (reference sequence). Between the trimmed V and J ends, which lost 0 bases and 7 bases, there was a span of 10 bases. CDR3 coding DNA: TGTGCCTGGAGTGTAGTGAGGGGGAATTCACCCCTCCACTTT. Translated: CAWSVVRGNSPLHF.

V gene TRBV6-1 combines with J gene TRBJ2-7, with D maybe TRBD2 (5 bases). The CDR3 loop spans 17 amino acids. The V and J ends lost 1 base and 5 bases respectively, with 21 bases between them. Germline assignment: CDR1 MNHNS and CDR2 SASEGT. The CDR3 nucleotides are TGTGCCAGCAGTGAAGGGGAGCGAGTCAGGTTTGAGAACGAGCAGTACGTC. Its translation is CASSEGERVRFENEQYV.

The V gene is TRBV19, the J gene TRBJ1-1; 8 bases fit TRBD1. Trimming took 3 bases from V and 1 from J; bases not matched to a gene: 7. The CDR3 sequence is 16 residues long. CDR1 and CDR2 from the germline V gene are LNHDA and SQIVND (reference sequence). CDR3 bases: TGTGCCAGTAGTATCGATCCAGGGGGCCCGAACACTGAAGCTTTCTTT. Amino acid sequence: CASSIDPGGPNTEAFF.

This clone appeared a single time. CDR3 bases: TGTGCCAGCCTAACTCAAGCCTCTGGAAACACCATATATTTT. It is translated as CASLTQASGNTIYF. The gene calls are TRBV6-1 and TRBJ1-3; D not resolved. In germline, CDR1 is MNHNS, CDR2 SASEGT. Between the trimmed V and J ends, which lost 8 bases and 0 bases, there was a span of 11 bases. CDR3 length equals 14 residues.

CDR3 in amino acids: CASSISHTDTQYF. DNA of the CDR3: TGTGCCAGTAGTATTAGTCATACAGATACGCAGTATTTT. The chain joins TRBV19 to TRBJ2-3; D remains unclear. CDR1 LNHDA and CDR2 SQIVND come from the germline V gene (reference sequence). Between the trimmed V and J ends, which lost 3 bases and 3 bases, there was a span of 7 bases. The CDR3 runs to 13 residues.

The chain recombines TRBV5-1 with TRBJ2-5; D is possibly TRBD2 (6 bases). Trimming pared 4 bases from V and 5 bases from J, leaving 6 bases between. This CDR3 contains 11 residues. Per germline, CDR1 SGHRS and CDR2 YFSETQ. The CDR3 protein is CASSGGETQYF. CDR3 nucleotides: TGCGCCAGCAGCGGGGGGGAGACCCAGTACTTC.

This chain uses TRBV18 with TRBJ2-7; 8 bases fit TRBD1. The CDR3 has 15 residues. From germline, CDR1 is KGHSH and CDR2 LQKENI. The junction had 9 bases not matched to a gene; V was cut back by 4 bases and J by 4 bases. This chain's CDR3 is CASSQGQASTYEQYF. CDR3 bases: TGTGCCAGCTCACAGGGACAGGCGAGTACTTACGAGCAGTACTTC.

The chain combines TRBV7-2 with TRBJ2-3, with TRBD2 matching over 14 bases. The CDR3 loop spans 16 amino acids. Losses at the gene ends were 3 bases for V and 6 bases for J; bases not matched to a gene: 5. The germline gives CDR1 SGHTA, CDR2 FQGNSA. The CDR3 sequence: CASSFGTSGSADTQYF. CDR3 DNA: TGTGCCAGCAGCTTTGGGACTAGCGGGAGTGCGGATACGCAGTATTTT. Full variable domain (remainder filled in from reference TRBV7-2 and TRBJ2-3): GAGVSQSPSNKVTEKGKDVELRCDPISGHTALYWYRQSLGQGLEFLIYFQGNSAPDKSGLPSDRFSAERTGGSVSTLTIQRTQQEDSAVYLCASSFGTSGSADTQYFGPGTRLTVL.

J is TRBJ1-1 and V is TRBV29-1; perhaps TRBD1 as D (6 bases). Germline values: CDR1 SQVTM, CDR2 ANQGSEA. This CDR3 contains 12 residues. The V end was cut by 7 bases, the J end by 6 bases, with 15 bases between. CDR3 bases: TGCAGCGCCCTCAGGGGCACGGCTGAAGCTTTCTTT. It codes for CSALRGTAEAFF.

The chain recombines TRBV9 with TRBJ1-1; no definite D call. The CDR3 is made up of 15 amino acids. Germline V gene lookup returns CDR1 SGDLS and CDR2 YYNGEE. Deletions cut 0 bases from V and 1 base from J, with 10 bases between. CDR3 residues: CASSVGAGSNTEAFF. DNA of the CDR3: TGTGCCAGCAGCGTAGGGGCAGGCTCGAACACTGAAGCTTTCTTT.

J is TRBJ1-3 and V is TRBV15; no clear D gene. This CDR3 has 16 amino acids. With 1 base removed from V and 6 bases from J, the gap between germline ends came to 16 bases. CDR1 LNHNV and CDR2 YYDKDF come from the germline V gene (reference sequence). The CDR3 coding sequence is TGTGCCACCAGCAGAGCCCCCCTGCTAGCGCTAAACACCATATATTTT. Its translation: CATSRAPLLALNTIYF. Full variable domain (missing parts from reference TRBV15 and TRBJ1-3): DAMVIQNPRYQVTQFGKPVTLSCSQTLNHNVMYWYQQKSSQAPKLLFHYYDKDFNNEADTPDNFQSRRPNTSFCFLDIRSPGLGDTAMYLCATSRAPLLALNTIYFGEGSWLTVV.

The V call is TRBV6-1, the J call TRBJ2-4; 7 positions agree with TRBD1. This CDR3 has 15 amino acids. Germline-derived CDR1 and CDR2 are MNHNS and SASEGT. The trim removed 7 bases at V and 5 bases at J, leaving 11 bases unmatched. The chain's CDR3 is CASKRGLGSENIQYF. In nucleotides, the CDR3 is TGTGCCAGCAAAAGGGGGCTCGGTTCTGAAAACATTCAGTACTTC.